Each of the 4 T cell receptor beta chains below was sequenced from the same sample in a study of control samples from healthy donors and cancer patients. Repertoires were generated with immunoSEQ multiplex PCR, while TCRdb's copy carries only in-frame clones and drops some. The sample yields roughly 370,000 clones, 75% to 95% seen once. Sample: PBMCs. These receptors were collected from a middle-aged man with head and neck cancer.

CDR3 coding DNA: TGTGCCAGTAGTATTCCGACTAGCGCGAACACCGGGGAGCTGTTTTTT. Translated, it gives CASSIPTSANTGELFF. The V call is TRBV19, the J call TRBJ2-2, with 8 bases identical to TRBD2. The length of the CDR3 is 16 residues. Trimming at V came to 3 bases and at J to 0 bases, leaving 3 bases not matched to a gene. The germline V gene has CDR1 LNHDA and CDR2 SQIVND (reference sequence).

The chain has TRBV10-3 and TRBJ2-2; 10 positions match TRBD1. Unmatched junction bases numbered 11, after V lost 7 bases and J lost 3 bases. The length of the CDR3 is 17 residues. Germline CDR1 ENHRY, CDR2 SYGVKD. CDR3 bases: TGTGCCATCACCGGGGGACAGGGGACGGCGGACACCGGGGAGCTGTTTTTT. Its protein is CAITGGQGTADTGELFF.

This clone was counted once. The gene calls are TRBV19 and TRBJ1-2; TRBD1 matches 9 bases. Germline-derived CDR1 and CDR2 are LNHDA and SQIVND (reference sequence). V shed 5 bases, J shed 4 bases, and the junction held 8 bases outside the gene matches. The length of the CDR3 is 15 residues. The CDR3 region has the DNA TGTGCCAGTAGTGGGCCTGGGACAGGGCGCTATGGCTACACCTTC. It is translated as CASSGPGTGRYGYTF. Filled out from reference TRBV19 and TRBJ1-2, the complete variable domain reads DGGITQSPKYLFRKEGQNVTLSCEQNLNHDAMYWYRQDPGQGLRLIYYSQIVNDFQKGDIAEGYSVSREKKESFPLTVTSAQKNPTAFYLCASSGPGTGRYGYTFGSGTRLTVV.

V and J are TRBV9 and TRBJ2-7, with 9 bases identical to TRBD1. Trimming at V came to 4 bases and at J to 5 bases, leaving 13 bases not matched to a gene. This CDR3 comprises 16 residues. Per the germline V gene, CDR1 is SGDLS and CDR2 is YYNGEE. CDR3 nucleotides: TGTGCCAGCAGCTCGAGGGGTGGGGGACAGGGCAACGAGCAGTACTTC. Translated: CASSSRGGGQGNEQYF. Using reference TRBV9 and TRBJ2-7 for the parts outside the CDR3, the full variable domain is DSGVTQTPKHLITATGQRVTLRCSPRSGDLSVYWYQQSLDQGLQFLIQYYNGEERAKGNILERFSAQQFPDLHSELNLSSLELGDSALYFCASSSRGGGQGNEQYFGPGTRLTVT.